The text below deals with one T cell receptor beta chain. Its specificity is not known. The PCR ran on 60 Vbeta and 13 Jbeta primers. Using immunoSEQ multiplex PCR, the repertoire was profiled, and TCRdb retains in-frame clones only, with some absent. This sample has 100,000 to 150,000 clones, with roughly 88% found just once. This CDR3 comprises 22 residues. The germline V gene encodes CDR1 MNHEY and CDR2 SMNVEV (reference sequence). Germline trimming cut 0 bases from V and 4 bases from J; bases unmatched to any gene: 19. This sample was included in a study of cytomegalovirus exposure and HLA in healthy donors. Study observations and caveats: According to an earlier analysis, most TCR beta V segments yielded productive rearrangements about 90% or about 30% of the time. Later on, a genetic analysis was performed. It linked a missense variant in DCLRE1C with V- and J-gene trimming of TCR beta.

The material sequenced was PBMCs. This TCR came from a boy aged 5 to 17 in good health and CMV-seronegative. The J gene is TRBJ2-1, the V gene TRBV27; 12 bases agree with TRBD2. The CDR3 sequence is CASSLSVISRGVLAGGYNEQFF. For the CDR3, the DNA is TGTGCCAGCAGTTTATCCGTAATATCGCGAGGTGTACTAGCGGGGGGATACAATGAGCAGTTCTTC.